These 10 T cell receptor beta chains share one sample of origin, sequenced in a study of memory CD8 T cells in hepatitis C reinfection. As to time point: peak reinfection, 3 to 8 weeks after reinfection detection. No in vitro expansion preceded TCR sequencing of the sorted cells. The method was immunoSEQ multiplex PCR; TCRdb's version includes in-frame clones alone and lacks a portion of them. Among over 35,000 clones, approximately 90% were seen once, and the ten largest hold around 1.2%. The specimen was naive CD8+ T cells sorted from blood. These receptor sequences come from a man aged 18-30 years with hepatitis C virus infection.

This chain links TRBV7-2 with TRBJ2-7; TRBD2 might be the D (6 bases). The CDR3 extends over 15 amino acids. CDR1 and CDR2 (germline): SGHTA, FQGNSA. V was cut by 5 bases and J by 0 bases, with 14 bases left in between. In DNA form, the CDR3 reads TGTGCCAGCAGCCTGAGGGACGGGAGCTCCTACGAGCAGTACGTC. Amino acid sequence: CASSLRDGSSYEQYV.

The chain is built from TRBV9 and TRBJ2-1; tentatively, D is TRBD1 (5 bases). The germline V and J ends were trimmed by 4 bases and 6 bases, with 17 bases remaining between them. This CDR3 region has 15 residues. The germline V gene encodes CDR1 SGDLS and CDR2 YYNGEE. The chain's CDR3 is CASSIGHGPSNEQFF. The CDR3 nucleotides are TGTGCCAGCAGCATCGGACACGGGCCTTCCAATGAGCAGTTCTTC.

The V call is TRBV5-4, the J call TRBJ1-1, with a weak D call TRBD1 (6 bases). Germline values: CDR1 SGHNT, CDR2 YYREEE (reference sequence). The CDR3 runs 15 residues. The germline V and J ends were trimmed by 1 base and 3 bases, with 13 bases remaining between them. This CDR3 is CASSLLSGDHTEAFF. CDR3 DNA: TGTGCCAGCAGCTTGTTGTCAGGGGATCACACTGAAGCTTTCTTT.

The chain carries TRBV6-5 and TRBJ1-4, with TRBD1 as a possible D gene (6 bases). Trimming took off 5 bases at V and 5 bases at J, with 15 bases between the two ends. Germline V gene lookup returns CDR1 MNHEY and CDR2 SVGAGI. The CDR3 is 15 residues long. DNA of the CDR3: TGTGCCAGCAGTACCCGGTGGGGGACAAATGAAAAACTGTTTTTT. Translating gives CASSTRWGTNEKLFF.

This clone was recorded once. This chain connects TRBV12-5 to TRBJ2-7; possibly TRBD2 for D (5 bases). The length of the CDR3 is 15 residues. The V gene's germline CDR1 is LGHNT and CDR2 FRNRAP. V was pared by 0 bases and J by 2 bases, with 11 bases between. Here the CDR3 reads CASGLVAVGAYEQYV. CDR3 nucleotide sequence: TGTGCTAGTGGTTTGGTAGCGGTAGGAGCCTACGAGCAGTACGTC.

The chain has TRBV7-8 and TRBJ1-6; D perhaps matches TRBD1 (5 bases). This CDR3 has 15 residues. Germline assignment: CDR1 SGHVS and CDR2 FQNEAQ. Trimming took off 5 bases at V and 9 bases at J, with 17 bases between the two ends. The CDR3 DNA reads as TGTGCCAGCAGCCCTCGGGGGGAATTAGGTTCACCCCTCCACTTT. Its translation: CASSPRGELGSPLHF.

The genes are TRBV4-1 and TRBJ1-6, with D hard to call. Germline CDR1 and CDR2: MGHRA and YSYEKL. This CDR3 has 15 amino acids. Trimming left V 1 base short and J 10 bases short, with 14 bases between. The CDR3 bases are TGCGCCAGCAGCCAAGGTACCCAGGCGGGCTCACCCCTCCACTTT. Translation: CASSQGTQAGSPLHF.

The genes are TRBV4-3 and TRBJ2-5; no definite D call. Germline values: CDR1 LGHNA, CDR2 YSLEER. The length of the CDR3 is 16 residues. V lost 0 bases to trimming and J lost 0 bases, with 11 bases between them. This CDR3 reads CASSQDPGPYQETQYF. Here the CDR3 DNA reads TGCGCCAGCAGCCAAGATCCTGGCCCGTACCAAGAGACCCAGTACTTC.

V usage is TRBV28 and J usage is TRBJ1-1, with 7 nucleotides matching TRBD1. Per germline, CDR1 MDHEN and CDR2 SYDVKM. V gave up 3 bases and J gave up 4 bases; unmatched junction bases: 5. The CDR3 loop spans 14 amino acids. CDR3: CASSFGQGGTEAFF. DNA of the CDR3: TGTGCCAGCAGTTTTGGCCAGGGGGGCACTGAAGCTTTCTTT.

This chain joins TRBV7-6 and TRBJ2-5, with 13 bases fitting TRBD2. The J call may be incorrect, as the DNA end agrees better with TRBJ2-7. This CDR3 is built from 14 residues. Germline values: CDR1 SGHVS, CDR2 FNYEAQ. The CDR3 bases are TGTGCCAGCAGCCGGACTAGCGGGAGTTACGAGCAGTACTTC. This encodes CASSRTSGSYEQYF.